Following are 21 T cell receptor beta chains from one sample sequenced in a study of vaccination and CD4 T cells after COVID-19. For these receptors, no antigen is known. Cultured CD4+ T-cell DNA underwent Oncomine TCR Beta short-read sequencing. Each CDR3 protein is one row after TCRdb ran MiXCR on the PCR reads. Of approximately 24,000 distinct CDR3 sequences in the sample, approximately 28% were seen once. Time point reported: late sampling 161 to 241 days after vaccination in a few convalescent patients. As for treatment: approximately nine-day PBMC culture with coronavirus spike peptide pools or control peptides (ViraFEST assay). Material: CD4+ T cells from blood, cultured in vitro, obtained about 7 months after SARS-CoV-2 vaccination. Receptors were obtained from a human donor who had recovered from COVID-19.

The genes are TRBV24-1 and TRBJ2-1, with D possibly being TRBD1 (5 bases). CDR3 length: 16 amino acids. V dropped 0 bases and J dropped 0 bases, with 8 bases sitting between them. CDR1 and CDR2 from the germline V gene are KGHDR and SFDVKD. The CDR3 reads CATSDLQGSSYNEQFF. The CDR3 bases are TGTGCCACCAGTGATTTGCAGGGAAGCTCCTACAATGAGCAGTTCTTC.

This clonotype occurred a few times. The chain carries TRBV28 and TRBJ2-1; D gene ambiguous. This CDR3 region has 13 residues. The V end lost 6 bases, the J end lost 7 bases, and 13 bases lay between the germline ends. Germline V gene data show CDR1 as MDHEN and CDR2 as SYDVKM. This CDR3 is CASSIPSLNEQFF. CDR3 coding DNA: TGTGCCAGCAGCATCCCCTCATTGAATGAGCAGTTCTTC.

This clonotype was seen only a few times. The gene calls are TRBV7-9 and TRBJ2-2; D is unclear. CDR1 SEHNR and CDR2 FQNEAQ come from the germline V gene (reference sequence). This CDR3 is built from 11 residues. V lost 5 bases and J lost 5, with 3 bases in between. CDR3 region: CASSKTGELFF. As DNA, the CDR3 is TGTGCCAGCAGCAAAACCGGGGAGCTGTTTTTT.

The chain is built from TRBV6-7 and TRBJ2-3; D unclear. TRBV6-7 is designated an ORF whose function remains uncertain. This CDR3 has 14 residues. V was pared by 6 bases and J by 4 bases, with 14 bases between. This chain's CDR3 is CASSWNAVADTQYF. DNA for the CDR3: TGTGCCAGCAGCTGGAACGCAGTAGCAGATACGCAGTATTTT.

This clonotype was counted ten times or more. The genes are TRBV7-2 and TRBJ2-5; 9 bases match TRBD1. The V segment lost 0 bases and the J segment 2 bases; nucleotides outside the gene matches: 7. The CDR3 spans 17 residues. CDR1 is SGHTA, CDR2 FQGNSA, per germline. This CDR3 is CASSLAIRGQGQETQYF. CDR3 DNA sequence: TGTGCCAGCAGCTTAGCCATTCGGGGACAGGGACAAGAGACCCAGTACTTC. Using reference TRBV7-2 and TRBJ2-5 for the parts outside the CDR3, the full variable domain is GAGVSQSPSNKVTEKGKDVELRCDPISGHTALYWYRQSLGQGLEFLIYFQGNSAPDKSGLPSDRFSAERTGGSVSTLTIQRTQQEDSAVYLCASSLAIRGQGQETQYFGPGTRLLVL.

This clonotype was seen a few times. V usage is TRBV20-1 and J usage is TRBJ1-1, with 7 positions matching TRBD1. Trimming removed 6 bases from V and 0 bases from J; junction bases left unmatched: 7. Germline CDR1 and CDR2: DFQATT and SNEGSKA (reference sequence). The CDR3 is 14 residues long. The CDR3 DNA is TGCAGTGCCACTCGGGACAGTATGAACACTGAAGCTTTCTTT. Encoded protein: CSATRDSMNTEAFF.

This clonotype was detected a few times. This chain uses TRBV20-1 with TRBJ2-1, with D possibly TRBD2 on 7 matching bases. Between the trimmed V and J ends, which lost 0 bases and 8 bases, there was a span of 23 bases. CDR1 is DFQATT and CDR2 is SNEGSKA in the germline V gene (reference sequence). The CDR3 extends over 17 amino acids. CDR3 loop: CSARDFAGGGSPDEQFF. CDR3 nucleotides: TGCAGTGCTAGAGATTTTGCTGGGGGCGGGAGTCCCGATGAGCAGTTCTTC.

This clonotype was seen at least ten times. This chain links TRBV7-9 with TRBJ1-6; D ambiguous. The CDR3 has 14 residues. V was cut by 2 bases and J by 6 bases, with 8 bases left in between. Germline V gene sequence: CDR1 SEHNR, CDR2 FQNEAQ (reference sequence). CDR3 in DNA: TGTGCCAGCAGCTTATTGGGATCTAATTCACCCCTCCACTTT. Protein: CASSLLGSNSPLHF.

The rearrangement uses TRBV7-2 and TRBJ2-7; the match to TRBD1 covers 8 bases. Germline V gene data show CDR1 as SGHTA and CDR2 as FQGNSA. V lost 4 bases to trimming and J lost 3 bases; unmatched junction nucleotides: 5. This CDR3 is 14 amino acids long. CDR3 protein: CASSSSGTGYEQYF. CDR3 nucleotides: TGTGCCAGCAGCTCATCAGGGACAGGCTACGAGCAGTACTTC.

The V call is TRBV6-5, the J call TRBJ2-3; the D call may be TRBD1 or TRBD2 (5 bases each). This CDR3 has 18 residues. Trimming removed 2 bases at V and 4 bases at J, with 22 bases between. Germline lookup yields CDR1 MNHEY and CDR2 SVGAGI. The chain's CDR3 is CASSYPGRIFRRADTQYF. CDR3 nucleotides: TGTGCCAGCAGTTACCCGGGGCGTATATTTAGGCGGGCAGATACGCAGTATTTT.

In its sample, this clonotype was seen a few times. The CDR3 loop reads CASTAGEVGGTQYF. The CDR3 nucleotides read TGTGCCAGCACGGCGGGAGAAGTAGGGGGGACCCAGTACTTC. The J gene is TRBJ2-5, the V gene TRBV6-1, with D possibly TRBD2 on 7 matching bases. There are 14 residues in the CDR3. Germline V gene lookup returns CDR1 MNHNS and CDR2 SASEGT. V lost 7 bases to trimming and J lost 7 bases, with 19 bases between them.

In this sample, this clonotype is medium-sized. This rearrangement joins TRBV7-2 to TRBJ2-5, with 11 bases fitting TRBD2. V lost 1 base, J lost 5 bases, and 9 bases stayed unmatched. CDR1 is SGHTA, CDR2 FQGNSA, per germline. This CDR3 is 17 amino acids long. The CDR3 nucleotides are TGTGCCAGCAGCTTAGTGATCCCTAGCGGGAGGTCTGAGACCCAGTACTTC. Its translation is CASSLVIPSGRSETQYF.

CDR3 protein: CASRELDPYNEQFF. Written as DNA, the CDR3 is TGTGCCAGCAGGGAACTAGATCCCTACAATGAGCAGTTCTTC. The gene calls are TRBV6-1 and TRBJ2-1; D may be TRBD2 (5 bases). From germline, CDR1 is MNHNS and CDR2 SASEGT. Trimming pared 6 bases from V and 2 bases from J, leaving 11 bases between. There are 14 residues in the CDR3.

J is TRBJ2-1 and V is TRBV7-8; 10 bases align to TRBD2. The V gene's germline CDR1 is SGHVS and CDR2 FQNEAQ. Unmatched junction bases numbered 0, after V lost 0 bases and J lost 10 bases. The CDR3 spans 13 residues. CDR3 loop: CASSLALAGEQFF. CDR3 coding DNA: TGTGCCAGCAGCTTAGCACTAGCGGGAGAGCAGTTCTTC.

V gene TRBV6-1 combines with J gene TRBJ1-1, with 9 bases fitting TRBD1. This CDR3 has 18 residues. V lost 0 bases, J lost 1 base, and 9 bases stayed unmatched. Germline-derived CDR1 and CDR2 are MNHNS and SASEGT. DNA for the CDR3: TGTGCCAGCAGTGAAGCGAACCACCTGGGACAGGGGAACACTGAAGCTTTCTTT. Protein product: CASSEANHLGQGNTEAFF.

This chain joins TRBV7-8 and TRBJ2-5; the D gene could be TRBD1 or TRBD2 (5 bases each). CDR1 and CDR2 (germline): SGHVS, FQNEAQ. The CDR3 is 16 residues long. V lost 5 bases, J lost 2 bases, and 18 bases lay in between. The CDR3 spells CASSLRDGRFQETQYF. CDR3 in DNA: TGTGCCAGCAGCCTCAGGGACGGAAGATTTCAAGAGACCCAGTACTTC. Supplemented by reference TRBV7-8 and TRBJ2-5, the full variable domain reads GAGVSQSPRYKVAKRGQDVALRCDPISGHVSLFWYQQALGQGPEFLTYFQNEAQLDKSGLPSDRFFAERPEGSVSTLKIQRTQQEDSAVYLCASSLRDGRFQETQYFGPGTRLLVL.

The chain employs TRBV20-1 and TRBJ2-7; TRBD1 is a possible D gene (6 bases). V was cut by 1 base and J by 0 bases, with 7 bases left in between. CDR3 length equals 13 residues. From germline, CDR1 is DFQATT and CDR2 SNEGSKA (reference sequence). CDR3 nucleotides: TGCAGTGCTAGAGCAGGGGCCTCCTACGAGCAGTACTTC. Translated: CSARAGASYEQYF.

This sequence joins TRBV10-3 and TRBJ2-7; no definite D call. Trimming pared 3 bases from V and 1 base from J, leaving 13 bases between. The CDR3 contains 15 residues. Germline-derived CDR1 and CDR2 are ENHRY and SYGVKD. CDR3 protein: CAISDDRKESYEQYF. The CDR3 nucleotides read TGTGCCATCAGTGATGACCGGAAGGAGTCCTACGAGCAGTACTTC.

In this sample, this clonotype turned up a few times. This rearrangement joins TRBV29-1 to TRBJ1-1, with D perhaps matching TRBD1 (6 bases). Per the germline V gene, CDR1 is SQVTM and CDR2 is ANQGSEA. The CDR3 is 12 amino acids. V lost 8 bases and J 2 bases, leaving 12 bases between the germline ends. This CDR3 is CSTGGTNTEAFF. DNA of the CDR3: TGCAGCACTGGGGGCACTAACACTGAAGCTTTCTTT.

The V call is TRBV20-1, the J call TRBJ2-7; D gene unclear. This CDR3 contains 11 residues. The germline V gene has CDR1 DFQATT and CDR2 SNEGSKA (reference sequence). Trimming took off 6 bases at V and 7 bases at J, with 13 bases between the two ends. CDR3 sequence: CSASLLAEQYF. The CDR3 DNA follows: TGCAGTGCCTCACTTTTGGCGGAGCAGTACTTC.

The chain employs TRBV7-3 and TRBJ1-6; a weak D match, TRBD1 (5 bases). Germline lookup yields CDR1 SGHTA and CDR2 FQGTGA. V dropped 0 bases and J dropped 8 bases, with 20 bases sitting between them. The CDR3 spans 18 residues. In nucleotides, the CDR3 is TGTGCCAGCAGCTTAACCGGGTCGGGAGGGGCCGGTTATTCACCCCTCCACTTT. This translates into CASSLTGSGGAGYSPLHF.